This note documents a single T cell receptor beta chain sequence. No antigen is known for it. At baseline, cycle 4 day 1, and cycle 7 day 1, blood was sampled. This record comes from a study of OX40 agonist ivuxolimab in advanced cancers. Background on the study: The dose of intravenous ivuxolimab that patients received every 2 weeks ranged from 0.01 to 10 mg/kg.

The protocol was immunoSEQ multiplex PCR, while the TCRdb copy is restricted to in-frame clones and leaves out a portion. Of roughly 49,000 clones listed, around 84% are singletons. V dropped 9 bases and J dropped 4; count of bases not matched to a gene: 11. The CDR3 runs to 15 residues. The germline V gene encodes CDR1 LNHDA and CDR2 SQIVND (reference sequence). Study-wide findings and caveats: In general, CD8+ T cells held more expanded clones than CD4+ did, on average.

The chain carries TRBV19 and TRBJ2-2, with TRBD1 matching over 7 bases. Here the sequenced sample was CD4+ or CD8+ T cells sorted from blood, taken in a trial of the OX40 agonist ivuxolimab. The clonotype comes from an adult with an advanced solid tumor such as melanoma, head and neck, liver or kidney cancer. CDR3 protein: CASSPDRTGTGELFF. CDR3 nucleotides: TGTGCCAGCTCCCCGGACAGGACGGGCACCGGGGAGCTGTTTTTT.